Listed here are 2 T cell receptor beta chains from one sample, sequenced in a study of blood T cell repertoires in COVID-19. Measured with immunoSEQ multiplex PCR; TCRdb has only the in-frame clones, and not every one. Of a few hundred thousand clones listed, around 85% are singletons. Sequencing was performed on peripheral blood. The receptor source for this set is a young woman with acute or convalescent COVID-19.

The chain couples TRBV13 to TRBJ1-2; 10 bases match TRBD1. This CDR3 contains 16 residues. Germline CDR1 reads PRHDT; CDR2 reads FYEKMQ (reference sequence). Trimming took 5 bases from V and 4 from J; bases not matched to a gene: 10. The CDR3 bases are TGTGCCAGCAGCCCTCCCCGGGACAGGGGATTCTATGGCTACACCTTC. Translated, it gives CASSPPRDRGFYGYTF. Supplemented by reference TRBV13 and TRBJ1-2, the full variable domain reads AAGVIQSPRHLIKEKRETATLKCYPIPRHDTVYWYQQGPGQDPQFLISFYEKMQSDKGSIPDRFSAQQFSDYHSELNMSSLELGDSALYFCASSPPRDRGFYGYTFGSGTRLTVV.

This clone was seen just once. J is TRBJ2-3 and V is TRBV11-1, with a possible D match to TRBD1 (5 bases). Germline V gives CDR1 SGHAT, CDR2 FQDESV (reference sequence). The ends were cut back, 1 base at V and 1 base at J, with 9 bases in the middle. There are 15 residues in the CDR3. CDR3 in DNA: TGTGCCAGCAGCTTAGGGACACTTCGCACAGATACGCAGTATTTT. It is translated as CASSLGTLRTDTQYF.